This TCR beta chain came from a study of T cell repertoires in cytomegalovirus infection. Overall study: Shared public TCR beta signatures pointed to both CMV infection and a matching HLA type.

MiXCR was run by TCRdb on the reads, yielding one entry per CDR3 protein. Of some 700,000 distinct CDR3 sequences in the sample, roughly 36% were seen once. Trimming took off 3 bases at V and 5 bases at J, with 7 bases between the two ends. Germline CDR1 reads DFQATT; CDR2 reads SNEGSKA (reference sequence). CDR3 length equals 12 residues. Study-wide findings and caveats: Dominant in the ex vivo response were TCR beta clonotypes restricted by HLA-C and specific for CMV. The cumulative frequency of public TCR beta families distinguished individuals who carried CMV together with the relevant HLA.

In the case of this clonotype: Antigen specificity is unknown.

The sequence was collected from a human donor in good health (CMV status not recorded). Some clones in this sample may be carry-over from other donors' samples. The sequenced sample was PBMCs. The rearrangement links TRBV20-1 to TRBJ2-2, with D unresolved. CDR3 DNA sequence: TGCAGTGCTAGTTACAGAACCGGGGAGCTGTTTTTT. Protein sequence: CSASYRTGELFF.